Below are 8 T cell receptor beta chains sequenced from a single sample in a study of glioma-infiltrating T cells after dendritic cell vaccination. The method was immunoSEQ multiplex PCR; TCRdb's version includes in-frame clones alone and lacks a portion of them. The sample includes fewer than 45,000 clones, just under 85% of them seen just once. This specimen was blood, taken before dendritic cell vaccination. These receptors all stem from a human donor with glioblastoma.

The V and J genes are TRBV5-1 and TRBJ2-2; D gene uncertain. Trimming stripped 0 bases from V and 1 base from J, with 7 bases between. Germline V gives CDR1 SGHRS, CDR2 YFSETQ. This CDR3 contains 15 residues. The CDR3 sequence: CASSLAFVNTGELFF. CDR3 nucleotide sequence: TGCGCCAGCAGCTTGGCCTTCGTGAACACCGGGGAGCTGTTTTTT.

The sample holds one count of this clone. The CDR3 sequence is CASRERLVFNTGELFF. The DNA of the CDR3 is TGTGCCAGCAGAGAAAGACTAGTCTTCAATACCGGGGAGCTGTTTTTT. This chain links TRBV2 with TRBJ2-2, with a possible D match to TRBD2 (6 bases). The V gene's germline CDR1 is SNHLY and CDR2 FYNNEI. V was shortened by 6 bases and J by 5 bases, with 19 bases between the two germline ends. The CDR3 sequence is 16 residues long.

The rearrangement uses TRBV5-6 and TRBJ2-5; 8 bases are shared with TRBD2. This CDR3 has 15 amino acids. V trimming: 4 bases; J trimming: 7 bases; junction bases outside the gene matches: 12. Germline CDR1 is SGHDT and CDR2 is YYEEEE. For the CDR3, the DNA is TGTGCCAGCAGCCTGGAATCACGGGGGGGAGGGACCCAGTACTTC. Translated: CASSLESRGGGTQYF.

In the case of this clone: Compared with germline, one end of the junction differs, possibly owing to a read error. The rearrangement joins TRBV7-7 to TRBJ2-7; 9 bases match TRBD2. The CDR3 length is 15 residues. The germline gives CDR1 SSHAT, CDR2 FNYEAQ (reference sequence). The CDR3 region has the DNA TGTGCTAGCAGCTTAGAAACCGGGACTAGCCATGAGCAGTACTTC. This codes for CASSLETGTSHEQYF.

This clone has a handful of counts. The V and J genes are TRBV5-1 and TRBJ2-7; TRBD2 matches at 8 bases. This CDR3 region has 15 residues. Trimming cost V 2 bases and J 1 base; bases outside gene matches: 5. Germline V lookup: CDR1 SGHRS, CDR2 YFSETQ. The CDR3 loop reads CASSLASGFSYEQYF. In DNA, the CDR3 is TGCGCCAGCAGCTTAGCTAGCGGGTTTTCCTACGAGCAGTACTTC. Full variable domain (remainder filled in from reference TRBV5-1 and TRBJ2-7): KAGVTQTPRYLIKTRGQQVTLSCSPISGHRSVSWYQQTPGQGLQFLFEYFSETQRNKGNFPGRFSGRQFSNSRSEMNVSTLELGDSALYLCASSLASGFSYEQYFGPGTRLTVT.

The rearrangement joins TRBV4-1 to TRBJ2-5; tentatively, D is TRBD2 (6 bases). V gave up 3 bases and J gave up 5 bases, with 10 bases separating them. Germline V lookup: CDR1 MGHRA, CDR2 YSYEKL. This CDR3 region has 13 residues. CDR3 sequence: CASSQRRVETQYF. CDR3 in DNA: TGCGCCAGCAGCCAGAGGAGGGTCGAGACCCAGTACTTC.

This chain uses TRBV5-4 with TRBJ1-6; D gene ambiguous. The V and J ends lost 2 bases and 7 bases respectively, with 10 bases between them. The germline V gene encodes CDR1 SGHNT and CDR2 YYREEE (reference sequence). CDR3 size: 14 residues. In nucleotides, the CDR3 is TGTGCCAGCAGCTTCGACCGGGGAAATTCACCCCTCCACTTT. It specifies CASSFDRGNSPLHF.

This chain links TRBV5-1 with TRBJ2-5; TRBD2 matches 11 bases. The germline V gene has CDR1 SGHRS and CDR2 YFSETQ. V gave up 4 bases and J gave up 5 bases; unmatched junction bases: 7. The CDR3 runs to 15 residues. CDR3 DNA sequence: TGCGCCAGCAGCATAATGACTAGCGGGGCGGAGACCCAGTACTTC. Residues: CASSIMTSGAETQYF.